The TCR beta chain under discussion was sequenced for a study of shared clonotypes between healthy human individuals. Naive CD8 populations comprised CD45RO-negative cells positively selected for CCR7, excluding terminally differentiated effector memory CD45RA+ cells. Per the germline V gene, CDR1 is SGHVS and CDR2 is FNYEAQ. Trimming shortened V by 8 bases and J by 7 bases, and 15 bases separated the two germline ends. The CDR3 runs 12 residues. Each sorted subset replicate got 200 ng genomic DNA, tens of thousands of genomes. Repertoires were generated with immunoSEQ multiplex PCR, while TCRdb's copy carries only in-frame clones and drops some. The sample holds about 680,000 clones, roughly 94% seen once.

The chain carries TRBV7-6 and TRBJ2-7, with no clear D. The sequence was obtained from a man younger than 45 in good health. The sample consisted of naive CD8+ T cells sorted from blood. CDR3 nucleotides: TGTGCCAGCGTGCCCCGCCTTGGGGAGCAGTACTTC. Protein sequence: CASVPRLGEQYF.